This TCR beta chain was found in a study of blood T cells in healthy people across ages. Next came a second PCR, run for about 6 to 12 cycles, which used a sample-barcoded 5' primer along with a J-beta primer mix. Each CDR3 protein gets one entry after TCRdb re-called the 5' RACE reads with MiXCR. The sample holds roughly 800,000 distinct CDR3 sequences, around 25% seen once. The V and J ends lost 0 bases and 2 bases respectively, with 13 bases between them. Germline V gives CDR1 MNHEY, CDR2 SVGEGT. The CDR3 length is 16 residues. This sample was also put to use in a study of T cells of mothers and their children.

Sequenced: blood. This clonotype was obtained from a boy younger than 18 in good health. The chain couples TRBV6-2 or TRBV6-3 to TRBJ1-2; the D gene is possibly TRBD1 (6 bases). As DNA, the CDR3 is TGTGCCAGCAGTTACTCGGCTTACAGGGCCAACTATGGCTACACCTTC. This translates into CASSYSAYRANYGYTF.